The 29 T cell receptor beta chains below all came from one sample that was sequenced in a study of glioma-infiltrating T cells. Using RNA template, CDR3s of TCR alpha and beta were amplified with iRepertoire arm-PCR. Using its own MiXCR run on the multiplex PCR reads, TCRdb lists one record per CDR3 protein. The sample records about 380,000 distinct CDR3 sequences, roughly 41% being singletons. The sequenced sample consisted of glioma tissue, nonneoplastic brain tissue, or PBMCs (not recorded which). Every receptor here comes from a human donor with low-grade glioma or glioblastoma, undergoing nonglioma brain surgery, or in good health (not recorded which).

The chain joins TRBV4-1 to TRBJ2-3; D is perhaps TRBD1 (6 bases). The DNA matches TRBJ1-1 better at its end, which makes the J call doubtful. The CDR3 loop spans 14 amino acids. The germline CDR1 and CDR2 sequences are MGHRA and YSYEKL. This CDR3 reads CASIRNRVRTEAFF. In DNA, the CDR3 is TGCGCCAGCATCCGAAACAGGGTACGCACTGAAGCTTTCTTT.

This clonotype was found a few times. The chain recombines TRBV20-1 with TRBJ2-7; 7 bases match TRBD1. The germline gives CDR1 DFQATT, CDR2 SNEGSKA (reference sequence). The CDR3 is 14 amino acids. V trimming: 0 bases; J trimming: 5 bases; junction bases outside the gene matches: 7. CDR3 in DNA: TGCAGTGCTAGAGAAGGGGGCAGCGCGGACGAGCAGTACTTC. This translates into CSAREGGSADEQYF.

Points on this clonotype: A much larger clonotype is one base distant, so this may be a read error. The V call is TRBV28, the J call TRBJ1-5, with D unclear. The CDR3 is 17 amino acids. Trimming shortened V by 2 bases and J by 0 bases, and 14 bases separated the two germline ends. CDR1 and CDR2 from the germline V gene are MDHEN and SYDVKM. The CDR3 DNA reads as TGTGCCAGCAGTTTAGCTGTGATAGTTCATAGCAATCAGCCCCAGCATTTT. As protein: CASSLAVIVHSNQPQHF.

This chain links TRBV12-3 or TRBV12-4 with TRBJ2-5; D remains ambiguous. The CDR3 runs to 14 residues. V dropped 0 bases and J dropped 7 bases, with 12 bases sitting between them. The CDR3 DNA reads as TGTGCCAGCAGTTTAGCACCCAGTCCGGGGACCCAGTACTTC. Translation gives CASSLAPSPGTQYF.

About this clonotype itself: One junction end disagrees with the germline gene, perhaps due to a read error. This CDR3 is CAISERPASSYEQYF. CDR3 coding DNA: TGTGCCATCAGTGAGCGCCCAGCGAGCTCCTACGAGCAGTACTTC. J is TRBJ2-7 and V is TRBV6-1; unclear D gene. CDR3 length equals 15 residues. Per germline, CDR1 MNHNS and CDR2 SASEGT.

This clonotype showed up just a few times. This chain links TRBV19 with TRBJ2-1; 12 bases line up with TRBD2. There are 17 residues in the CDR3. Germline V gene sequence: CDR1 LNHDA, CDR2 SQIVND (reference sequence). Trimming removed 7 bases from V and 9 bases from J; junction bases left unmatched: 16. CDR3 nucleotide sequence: TGTGCCAGTATGAGGAACTTCCCGGGACTAGCGGGTGGTGAGCAGTTCTTC. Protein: CASMRNFPGLAGGEQFF.

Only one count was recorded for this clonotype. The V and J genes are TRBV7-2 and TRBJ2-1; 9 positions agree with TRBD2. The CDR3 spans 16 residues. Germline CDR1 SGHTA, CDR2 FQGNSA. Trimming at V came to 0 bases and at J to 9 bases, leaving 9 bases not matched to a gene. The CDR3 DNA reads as TGTGCCAGCAGCTTAGCGGTCAGCGGGAGGCAGCCTGAGCAGTTCTTC. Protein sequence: CASSLAVSGRQPEQFF.

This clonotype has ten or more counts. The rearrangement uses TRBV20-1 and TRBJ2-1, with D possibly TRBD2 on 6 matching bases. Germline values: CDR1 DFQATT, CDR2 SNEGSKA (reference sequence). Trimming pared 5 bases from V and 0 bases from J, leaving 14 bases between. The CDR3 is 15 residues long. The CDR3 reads CSAPSLAHSYNEQFF. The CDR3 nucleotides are TGCAGTGCTCCTTCCCTAGCGCACTCCTACAATGAGCAGTTCTTC.

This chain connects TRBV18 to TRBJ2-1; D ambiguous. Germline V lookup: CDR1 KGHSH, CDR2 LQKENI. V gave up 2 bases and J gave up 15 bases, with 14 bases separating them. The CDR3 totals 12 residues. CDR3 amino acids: CASSPGNGPPFF. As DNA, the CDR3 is TGTGCCAGCTCACCAGGGAACGGCCCACCGTTCTTC.

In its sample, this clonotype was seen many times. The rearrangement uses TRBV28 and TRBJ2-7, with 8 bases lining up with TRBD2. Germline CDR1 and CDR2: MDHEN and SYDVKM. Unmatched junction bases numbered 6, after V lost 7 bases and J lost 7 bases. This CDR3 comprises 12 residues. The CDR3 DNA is TGTGCCAGCACCCGGGGGGGGCTAGAGCAGTACTTC. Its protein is CASTRGGLEQYF.

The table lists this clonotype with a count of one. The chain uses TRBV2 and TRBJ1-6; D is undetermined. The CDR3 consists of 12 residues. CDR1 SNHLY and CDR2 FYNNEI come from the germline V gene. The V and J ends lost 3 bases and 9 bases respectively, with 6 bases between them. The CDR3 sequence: CASSDKFSPLHF. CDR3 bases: TGTGCCAGCAGTGATAAGTTTTCACCCCTCCACTTT.

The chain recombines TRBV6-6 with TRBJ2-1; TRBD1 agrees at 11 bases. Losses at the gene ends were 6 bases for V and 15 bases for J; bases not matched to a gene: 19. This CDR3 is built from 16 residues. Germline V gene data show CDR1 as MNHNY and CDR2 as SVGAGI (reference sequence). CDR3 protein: CASSAPSGQGEGYAFF. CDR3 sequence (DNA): TGTGCCAGCAGCGCCCCTTCGGGACAGGGGGAAGGATATGCGTTCTTC.

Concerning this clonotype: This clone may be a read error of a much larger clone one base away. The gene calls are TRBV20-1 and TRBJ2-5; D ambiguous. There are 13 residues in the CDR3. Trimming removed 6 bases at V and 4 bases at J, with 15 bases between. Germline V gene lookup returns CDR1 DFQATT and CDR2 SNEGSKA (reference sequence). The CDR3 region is CSASPRAVETQYF. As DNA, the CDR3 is TGCAGTGCCAGCCCCCGGGCCGTAGAGACCCAGTACTTC.

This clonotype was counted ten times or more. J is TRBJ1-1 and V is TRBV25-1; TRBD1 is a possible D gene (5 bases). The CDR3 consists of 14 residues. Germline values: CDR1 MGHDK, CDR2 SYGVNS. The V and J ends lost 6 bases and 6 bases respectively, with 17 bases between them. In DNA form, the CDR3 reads TGTGCCAGCAGCCAATATGAGGGGATAGCTGAAGCTTTCTTT. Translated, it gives CASSQYEGIAEAFF.

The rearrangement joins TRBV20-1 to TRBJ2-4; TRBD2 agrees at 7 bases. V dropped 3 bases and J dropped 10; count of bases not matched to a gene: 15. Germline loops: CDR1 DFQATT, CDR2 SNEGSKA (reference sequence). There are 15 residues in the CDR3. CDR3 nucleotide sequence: TGCAGTGCTAGTCGGCCTAGCGGCATCCCTGGGATTCAGTACTTC. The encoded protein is CSASRPSGIPGIQYF.

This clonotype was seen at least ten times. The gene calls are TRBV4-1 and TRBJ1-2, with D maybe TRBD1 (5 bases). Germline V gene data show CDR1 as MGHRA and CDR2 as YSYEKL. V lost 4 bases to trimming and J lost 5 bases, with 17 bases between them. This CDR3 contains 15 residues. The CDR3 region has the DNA TGCGCCAGCAGCCGCTTACTTCGGGGCGATTATGGCTACACCTTC. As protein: CASSRLLRGDYGYTF.

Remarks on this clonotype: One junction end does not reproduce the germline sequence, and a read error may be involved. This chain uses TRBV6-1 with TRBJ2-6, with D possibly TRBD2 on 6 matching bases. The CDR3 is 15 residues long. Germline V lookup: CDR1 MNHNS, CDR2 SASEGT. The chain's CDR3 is CASSGWGSGANVLTF. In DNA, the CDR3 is TGCGCCAGCAGCGGGTGGGGCTCTGGGGCCAACGTCCTGACTTTC.

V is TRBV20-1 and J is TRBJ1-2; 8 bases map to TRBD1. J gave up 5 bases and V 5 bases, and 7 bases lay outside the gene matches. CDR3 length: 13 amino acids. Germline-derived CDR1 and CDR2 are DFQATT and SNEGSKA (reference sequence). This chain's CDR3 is CSAWQGAEYGYTF. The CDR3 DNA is TGCAGTGCTTGGCAGGGGGCGGAGTATGGCTACACCTTC.

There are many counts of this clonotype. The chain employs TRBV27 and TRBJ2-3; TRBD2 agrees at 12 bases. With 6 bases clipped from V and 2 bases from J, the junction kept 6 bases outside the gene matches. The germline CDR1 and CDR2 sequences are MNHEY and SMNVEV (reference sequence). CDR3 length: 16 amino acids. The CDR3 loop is CASSPLAGGITDTQYF. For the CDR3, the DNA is TGTGCCAGCAGCCCCCTAGCGGGAGGGATCACAGATACGCAGTATTTT.

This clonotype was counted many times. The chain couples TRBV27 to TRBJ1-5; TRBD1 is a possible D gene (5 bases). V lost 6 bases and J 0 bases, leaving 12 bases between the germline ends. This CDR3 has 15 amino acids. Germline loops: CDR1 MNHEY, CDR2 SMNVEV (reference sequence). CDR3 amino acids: CASSPTVYSNQPQHF. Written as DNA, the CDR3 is TGTGCCAGCAGCCCGACAGTGTATAGCAATCAGCCCCAGCATTTT.

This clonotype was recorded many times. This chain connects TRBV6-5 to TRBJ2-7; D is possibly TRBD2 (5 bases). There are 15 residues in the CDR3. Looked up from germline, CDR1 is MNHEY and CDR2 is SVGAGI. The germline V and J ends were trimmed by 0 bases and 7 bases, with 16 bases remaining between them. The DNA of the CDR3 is TGTGCCAGCAGTTACTCTCAGCGAGCGGTCCGAGAGCAGTACTTC. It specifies CASSYSQRAVREQYF.

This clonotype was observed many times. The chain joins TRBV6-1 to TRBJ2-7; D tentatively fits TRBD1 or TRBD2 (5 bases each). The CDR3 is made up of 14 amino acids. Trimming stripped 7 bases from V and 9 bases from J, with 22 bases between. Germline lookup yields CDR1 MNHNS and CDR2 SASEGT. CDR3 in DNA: TGTGCCAGCATTCTCGGGACGGAACATACGGGGCAGTACTTC. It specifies CASILGTEHTGQYF.

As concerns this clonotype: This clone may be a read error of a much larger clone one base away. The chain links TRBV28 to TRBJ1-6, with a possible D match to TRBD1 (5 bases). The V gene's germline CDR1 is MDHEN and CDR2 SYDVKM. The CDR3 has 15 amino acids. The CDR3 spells CASSSTGLYNSPIHF. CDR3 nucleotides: TGTGCCAGCAGTTCCACAGGACTCTATAATTCACCCATCCACTTT. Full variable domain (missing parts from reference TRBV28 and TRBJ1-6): DVKVTQSSRYLVKRTGEKVFLECVQDMDHENMFWYRQDPGLGLRLIYFSYDVKMKEKGDIPEGYSVSREKKERFSLILESASTNQTSMYLCASSSTGLYNSPIHFGNGTRLTVT.

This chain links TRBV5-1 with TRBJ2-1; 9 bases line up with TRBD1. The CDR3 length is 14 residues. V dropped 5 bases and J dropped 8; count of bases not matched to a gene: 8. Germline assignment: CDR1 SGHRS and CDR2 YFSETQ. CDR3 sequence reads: CASSQGQGLYEQFF. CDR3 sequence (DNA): TGCGCCAGCAGTCAGGGACAGGGCCTTTATGAGCAGTTCTTC.

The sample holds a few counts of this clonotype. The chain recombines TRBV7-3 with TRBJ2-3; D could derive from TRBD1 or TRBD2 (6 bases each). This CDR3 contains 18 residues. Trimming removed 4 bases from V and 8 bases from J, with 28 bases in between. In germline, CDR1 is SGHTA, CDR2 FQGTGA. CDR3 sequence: CASSSGTGGPETQSTQYF. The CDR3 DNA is TGTGCCAGCAGCTCCGGGACTGGGGGGCCGGAAACACAGAGTACGCAGTATTTT.

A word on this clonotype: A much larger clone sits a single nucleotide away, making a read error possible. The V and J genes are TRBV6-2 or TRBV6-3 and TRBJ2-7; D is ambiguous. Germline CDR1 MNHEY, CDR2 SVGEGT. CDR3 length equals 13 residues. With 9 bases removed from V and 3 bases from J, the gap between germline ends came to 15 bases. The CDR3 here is CARARTGVYEQYF. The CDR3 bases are TGTGCCAGAGCCCGAACTGGGGTCTACGAGCAGTACTTC.

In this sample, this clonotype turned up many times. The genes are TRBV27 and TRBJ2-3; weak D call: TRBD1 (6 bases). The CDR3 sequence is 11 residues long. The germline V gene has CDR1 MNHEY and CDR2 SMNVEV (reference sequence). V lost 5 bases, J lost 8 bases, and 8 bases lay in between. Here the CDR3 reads CASSRGGTQYF. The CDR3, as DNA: TGTGCCAGCAGTCGAGGGGGTACGCAGTATTTT.

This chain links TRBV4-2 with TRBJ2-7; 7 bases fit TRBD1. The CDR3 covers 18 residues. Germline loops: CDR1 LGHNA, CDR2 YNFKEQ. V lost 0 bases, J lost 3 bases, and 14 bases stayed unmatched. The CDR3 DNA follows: TGTGCCAGCAGCCAAGATATCCCAGACAGGGAAGGAGTCTACGAGCAGTACTTC. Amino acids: CASSQDIPDREGVYEQYF.

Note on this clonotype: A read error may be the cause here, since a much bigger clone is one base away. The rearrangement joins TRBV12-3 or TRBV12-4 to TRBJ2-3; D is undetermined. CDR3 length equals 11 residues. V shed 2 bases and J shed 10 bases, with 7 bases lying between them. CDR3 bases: TGTGCCAGCAGTTTATCTAATGCGCAGTATTTT. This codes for CASSLSNAQYF.